This T cell receptor (beta chain) originates from a study of T cell responses to AZD1222 COVID-19 vaccine. Background on the study: Pooling covered second doses at about 4 or about 12 weeks.

TCRdb keeps only in-frame clones here, not all; method: immunoSEQ multiplex PCR. The sample lists 100,000 to 150,000 clones, 90% occurring once. The sequences come from peripheral blood, collected on day 0 of AZD1222 vaccination. This sequence originates from an adult in good health.

CDR3 in amino acids: CASSTGFYNEQFF. CDR3 in DNA: TGTGCCAGCAGCACGGGTTTCTACAATGAGCAGTTCTTC. The chain combines TRBV11-2 with TRBJ2-1, with D hard to call. The CDR3 contains 13 residues. Germline values: CDR1 SGHAT, CDR2 FQNNGV. V was pared by 5 bases and J by 3 bases, with 8 bases between.